A single sample is the source of the 9 T cell receptor beta chains below, sequenced in a study of blood T cell repertoires in COVID-19. The method was immunoSEQ multiplex PCR; TCRdb's version includes in-frame clones alone and lacks a portion of them. The table records hundreds of thousands of clones, roughly nine tenths of them present only once. The sequenced material came from peripheral blood. These receptors were obtained from a woman aged 45-65 years with acute or convalescent COVID-19.

The genes are TRBV7-3 and TRBJ2-3; D perhaps matches TRBD1 (6 bases). V was shortened by 5 bases and J by 0 bases, with 9 bases between the two germline ends. The CDR3 loop spans 14 amino acids. Germline V gene data show CDR1 as SGHTA and CDR2 as FQGTGA. CDR3 protein: CASSGGLSTDTQYF. CDR3 DNA sequence: TGTGCCAGCAGCGGGGGCCTCAGCACAGATACGCAGTATTTT.

As for this clone: Different DNA sequences within this sample yield the same CDR3. The chain couples TRBV30 to TRBJ1-1, with D maybe TRBD1 (5 bases). The CDR3 has 13 amino acids. Germline-derived CDR1 and CDR2 are GTSNPN and SVGIG (reference sequence). V was trimmed by 2 bases and J by 1 base, leaving 8 bases between them. As DNA, the CDR3 is TGTGCCTGGAGTAGGCAGGGGAACACTGAAGCTTTCTTT. It encodes CAWSRQGNTEAFF.

This chain uses TRBV10-2 with TRBJ2-7; D uncertain. Trimming shortened V by 10 bases and J by 1 base, and 20 bases separated the two germline ends. The CDR3 is made up of 15 amino acids. Germline V lookup: CDR1 WSHSY, CDR2 SAAADI. The CDR3 DNA reads TGCGCCATAGGCCCCCGACTGGTAACGTCCTACGAGCAGTACTTC. Protein: CAIGPRLVTSYEQYF.

In its sample, this clone was seen once. This sequence joins TRBV5-1 and TRBJ1-1, with D tentatively TRBD1 (5 bases). The germline gives CDR1 SGHRS, CDR2 YFSETQ. This CDR3 has 18 amino acids. V shed 0 bases and J shed 4 bases, with 22 bases lying between them. The CDR3 DNA is TGCGCCAGCAGCTTGGCCCTTTACCAGACCCGGGGGGTCACTGAAGCTTTCTTT. Translated, it gives CASSLALYQTRGVTEAFF.

The DNA for the CDR3 is TGTGCCAGCAGCCCCGGGACAGATATCGTCACCCAGTACTTC. Its translation: CASSPGTDIVTQYF. The chain is built from TRBV7-2 and TRBJ2-5; 7 nucleotides match TRBD1. CDR3 length equals 14 residues. Germline-derived CDR1 and CDR2 are SGHTA and FQGNSA. V lost 5 bases to trimming and J lost 8 bases; unmatched junction nucleotides: 11.

The rearrangement links TRBV4-1 to TRBJ1-2; 8 bases are shared with TRBD1. V shed 1 base, J shed 3 bases, and the junction held 4 bases outside the gene matches. Germline V gene data show CDR1 as MGHRA and CDR2 as YSYEKL. There are 15 residues in the CDR3. The CDR3 spells CASSQVSTGDYGYTF. CDR3 sequence (DNA): TGCGCCAGCAGCCAAGTCTCGACAGGGGACTATGGCTACACCTTC.

The chain has TRBV6-5 and TRBJ2-5, with D unclear. Germline V gives CDR1 MNHEY, CDR2 SVGAGI. The CDR3 has 16 residues. Trimming removed 0 bases at V and 5 bases at J, with 16 bases between. CDR3 coding DNA: TGTGCCAGCAGTTACTCGGCAGGCCAGGCTCGCGAGACCCAGTACTTC. Translating gives CASSYSAGQARETQYF.

V usage is TRBV29-1 and J usage is TRBJ1-3; 8 nucleotides match TRBD1. Losses at the gene ends were 7 bases for V and 2 bases for J; bases not matched to a gene: 7. CDR1 and CDR2 from the germline V gene are SQVTM and ANQGSEA. This CDR3 has 14 residues. For the CDR3, the DNA is TGCAGCGCCGGACAGGGTACGACTGGAAACACCATATATTTT. It codes for CSAGQGTTGNTIYF.

V usage is TRBV9 and J usage is TRBJ2-1, with 9 bases lining up with TRBD1. Per germline, CDR1 SGDLS and CDR2 YYNGEE. The CDR3 is 19 amino acids. The junction had 14 bases not matched to a gene; V was cut back by 4 bases and J by 0 bases. In nucleotides, the CDR3 is TGTGCCAGCAGCTTGGGACAGGGTCTCCCCACGAGCTCCTACAATGAGCAGTTCTTC. Amino acids: CASSLGQGLPTSSYNEQFF.